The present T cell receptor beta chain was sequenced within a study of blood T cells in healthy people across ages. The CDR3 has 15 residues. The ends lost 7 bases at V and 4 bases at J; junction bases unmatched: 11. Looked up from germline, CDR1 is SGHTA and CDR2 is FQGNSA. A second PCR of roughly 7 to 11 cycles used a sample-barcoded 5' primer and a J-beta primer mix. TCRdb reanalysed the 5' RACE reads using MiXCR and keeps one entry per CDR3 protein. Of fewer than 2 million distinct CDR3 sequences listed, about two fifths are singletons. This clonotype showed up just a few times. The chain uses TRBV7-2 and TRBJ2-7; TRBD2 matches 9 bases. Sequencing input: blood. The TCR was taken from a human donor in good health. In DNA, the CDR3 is TGTGCCAGCACCGTCGGCGGGGGGGGACTGTACGAGCAGTACTTC. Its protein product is CASTVGGGGLYEQYF.